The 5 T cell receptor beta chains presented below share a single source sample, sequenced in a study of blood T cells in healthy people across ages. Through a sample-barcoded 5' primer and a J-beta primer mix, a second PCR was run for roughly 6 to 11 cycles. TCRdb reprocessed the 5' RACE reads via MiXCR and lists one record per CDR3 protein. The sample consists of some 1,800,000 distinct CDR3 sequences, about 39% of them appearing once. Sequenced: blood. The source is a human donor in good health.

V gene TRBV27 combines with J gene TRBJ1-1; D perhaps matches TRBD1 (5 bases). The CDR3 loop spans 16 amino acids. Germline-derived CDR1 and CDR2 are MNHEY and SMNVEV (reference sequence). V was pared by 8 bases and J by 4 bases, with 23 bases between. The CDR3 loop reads CASGKGQGILVTEAFF. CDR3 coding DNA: TGTGCCAGCGGGAAAGGGCAGGGAATCTTAGTCACTGAAGCTTTCTTT.

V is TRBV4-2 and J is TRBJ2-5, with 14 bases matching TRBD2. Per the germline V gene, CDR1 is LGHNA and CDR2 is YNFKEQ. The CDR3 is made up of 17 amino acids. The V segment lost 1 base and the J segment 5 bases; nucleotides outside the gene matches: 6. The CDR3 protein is CASSQGTSGGTGETQYF. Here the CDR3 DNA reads TGTGCCAGCAGCCAAGGGACTAGCGGGGGGACCGGGGAGACCCAGTACTTC.

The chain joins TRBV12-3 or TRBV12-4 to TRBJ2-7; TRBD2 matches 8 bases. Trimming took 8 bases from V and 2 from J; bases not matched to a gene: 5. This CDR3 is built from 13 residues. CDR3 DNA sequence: TGTGCCAGCCGGCGACTAGCGACCTACGAGCAGTACTTC. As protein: CASRRLATYEQYF.

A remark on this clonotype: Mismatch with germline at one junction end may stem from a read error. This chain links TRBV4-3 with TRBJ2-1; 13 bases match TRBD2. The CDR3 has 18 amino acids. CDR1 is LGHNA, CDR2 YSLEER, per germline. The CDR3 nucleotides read TGCGTCAGCAGCCGGCTCACGGGACTAGCGGGGCCGGACAATGAGCAGTTCTTC. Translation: CVSSRLTGLAGPDNEQFF.

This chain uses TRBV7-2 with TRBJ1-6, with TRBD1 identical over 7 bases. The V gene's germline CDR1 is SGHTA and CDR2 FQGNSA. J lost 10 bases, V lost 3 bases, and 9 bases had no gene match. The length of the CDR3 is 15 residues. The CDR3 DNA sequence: TGTGCCAGCAGCTTTCACCGGGACAGCAACTCACCCCTCCACTTT. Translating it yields CASSFHRDSNSPLHF.